The clone carrying this T cell receptor beta chain was counted a few times. Its antigen is as yet unknown. In TCRdb, the RT-PCR reads were re-called with MiXCR into one record per CDR3 protein. The table has more than 700,000 distinct CDR3 sequences, about 20% seen once. This sample was taken from a study of response to subunit inactivated influenza vaccine. Regarding the study as a whole: There was a suggestion from the authors that each seasonal influenza vaccination recruits few new T cells.

The source is a man between 45 and 60 years old who received an inactivated influenza vaccine. Sequenced here: PBMCs from blood, sampled 4 to 6 days after vaccination.

The CDR3: CAITTSTRDYNEQFF. CDR3 bases: TGTGCCATCACGACTAGCACAAGGGATTACAATGAGCAGTTCTTC. The chain recombines TRBV2 with TRBJ2-1; TRBD2 agrees at 7 bases. CDR3 size: 15 residues. V was pared by 10 bases and J by 4 bases, with 13 bases of the junction left unmatched. Germline loops: CDR1 SNHLY, CDR2 FYNNEI.